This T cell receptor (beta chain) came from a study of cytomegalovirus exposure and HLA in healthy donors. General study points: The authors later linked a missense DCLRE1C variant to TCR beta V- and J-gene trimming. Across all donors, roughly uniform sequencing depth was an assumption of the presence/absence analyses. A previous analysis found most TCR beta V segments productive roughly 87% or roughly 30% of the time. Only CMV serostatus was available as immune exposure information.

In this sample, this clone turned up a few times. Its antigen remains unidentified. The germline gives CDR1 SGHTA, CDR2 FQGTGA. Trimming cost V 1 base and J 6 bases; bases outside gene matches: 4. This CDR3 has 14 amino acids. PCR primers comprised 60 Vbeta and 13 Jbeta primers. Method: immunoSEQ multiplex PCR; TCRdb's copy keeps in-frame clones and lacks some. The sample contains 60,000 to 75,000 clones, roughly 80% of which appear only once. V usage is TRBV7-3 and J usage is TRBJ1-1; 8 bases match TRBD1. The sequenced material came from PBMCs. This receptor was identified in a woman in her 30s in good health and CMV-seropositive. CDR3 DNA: TGTGCCAGCAGCTTAAAGGCAGGGGGCTCTGAAGCTTTCTTT. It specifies CASSLKAGGSEAFF.